These 27 T cell receptor beta chains came from one sample sequenced in a study of blood T cell repertoires in COVID-19. The assay was immunoSEQ multiplex PCR, and TCRdb's table has in-frame clones only and misses some. The sample lists a few hundred thousand clones, roughly 87% occurring once. Material: PBMCs or T cells enriched from blood (not recorded which). The receptors here all came from a woman younger than 30 who had recovered from COVID-19.

The chain uses TRBV18 and TRBJ2-1, with TRBD2 matching 11 bases. Trimming removed 3 bases from V and 9 bases from J; junction bases left unmatched: 7. The CDR3 loop spans 15 amino acids. Germline V gene sequence: CDR1 KGHSH, CDR2 LQKENI. In nucleotides, the CDR3 is TGTGCCAGCTCACCGGGGACTAGCGGACGAGGTGAGCAGTTCTTC. It translates to CASSPGTSGRGEQFF.

J is TRBJ2-1 and V is TRBV7-2, with a weak D call TRBD2 (6 bases). V dropped 0 bases and J dropped 5 bases, with 8 bases sitting between them. Looked up from germline, CDR1 is SGHTA and CDR2 is FQGNSA. The CDR3 runs 14 residues. As DNA, the CDR3 is TGTGCCAGCAGCTTAGCAGGGACTCACAATGAGCAGTTCTTC. This translates into CASSLAGTHNEQFF.

The chain links TRBV5-1 to TRBJ1-6; 10 bases map to TRBD1. There are 15 residues in the CDR3. Germline values: CDR1 SGHRS, CDR2 YFSETQ. Unmatched junction bases numbered 1, after V lost 0 bases and J lost 7 bases. In DNA, the CDR3 is TGCGCCAGCAGCTTGGGACAGGGGGCGAATTCACCCCTCCACTTT. It is translated as CASSLGQGANSPLHF.

In nucleotides, the CDR3 is TGTGCCAGTACCAGTGGGGACAGATCTTCGCCCCAGCATTTT. Its protein is CASTSGDRSSPQHF. The gene calls are TRBV19 and TRBJ1-5; 7 bases match TRBD1. The CDR3 has 14 residues. Germline lookup yields CDR1 LNHDA and CDR2 SQIVND (reference sequence). V lost 7 bases and J lost 9; bases outside the gene matches: 12.

The chain employs TRBV9 and TRBJ2-5, with a tentative D call TRBD2 (5 bases). The germline gives CDR1 SGDLS, CDR2 YYNGEE. V shed 2 bases and J shed 3 bases, with 8 bases lying between them. CDR3 length: 13 residues. The CDR3 DNA follows: TGTGCCAGCAGCGTCTACGGGGAAGAGACCCAGTACTTC. Translation gives CASSVYGEETQYF. Filled out from reference TRBV9 and TRBJ2-5, the complete variable domain reads DSGVTQTPKHLITATGQRVTLRCSPRSGDLSVYWYQQSLDQGLQFLIQYYNGEERAKGNILERFSAQQFPDLHSELNLSSLELGDSALYFCASSVYGEETQYFGPGTRLLVL.

V gene TRBV9 combines with J gene TRBJ2-7; TRBD2 matches at 8 bases. This CDR3 has 14 amino acids. The V gene's germline CDR1 is SGDLS and CDR2 YYNGEE. The junction had 1 base not matched to a gene; V was cut back by 2 bases and J by 0 bases. CDR3 DNA sequence: TGTGCCAGCAGCGTTCTAGCGGGCTCCTACGAGCAGTACTTC. Its translation: CASSVLAGSYEQYF.

The chain employs TRBV28 and TRBJ2-7; D is perhaps TRBD1 (6 bases). With 5 bases removed from V and 2 bases from J, the gap between germline ends came to 10 bases. Germline lookup yields CDR1 MDHEN and CDR2 SYDVKM. There are 13 residues in the CDR3. DNA for the CDR3: TGTGCCAGCAGTCGGACAGAAGCCTACGAGCAGTACTTC. It translates to CASSRTEAYEQYF.

This clone was detected once. The chain combines TRBV5-1 with TRBJ2-1, with D possibly matching TRBD2 (6 bases). V lost 4 bases and J lost 7, with 15 bases in between. The CDR3 consists of 14 residues. Germline V gene data show CDR1 as SGHRS and CDR2 as YFSETQ. CDR3 protein: CASSVQTSSNEQFF. DNA of the CDR3: TGCGCCAGCAGCGTACAGACTAGTTCGAATGAGCAGTTCTTC.

The genes are TRBV9 and TRBJ2-2, with a possible D match to TRBD2 (5 bases). The CDR3 runs 14 residues. Trimming pared 0 bases from V and 6 bases from J, leaving 9 bases between. Germline CDR1 reads SGDLS; CDR2 reads YYNGEE. CDR3 in DNA: TGTGCCAGCAGCGTAGGGCTAGCCCCCGGGGAGCTGTTTTTT. Encoded protein: CASSVGLAPGELFF.

This rearrangement joins TRBV5-4 to TRBJ1-4; D perhaps matches TRBD1 (5 bases). Trimming shortened V by 1 base and J by 1 base, and 8 bases separated the two germline ends. Germline V gene lookup returns CDR1 SGHNT and CDR2 YYREEE (reference sequence). This CDR3 region has 15 residues. CDR3: CASSLMGQTNEKLFF. As DNA, the CDR3 is TGTGCCAGCAGCTTGATGGGGCAAACTAATGAAAAACTGTTTTTT.

V and J are TRBV7-2 and TRBJ2-5; 7 nucleotides agree with TRBD2. The V segment lost 3 bases and the J segment 2 bases; nucleotides outside the gene matches: 6. The length of the CDR3 is 15 residues. Germline CDR1 is SGHTA and CDR2 is FQGNSA. This CDR3 is CASSFQSGEQETQYF. CDR3 DNA: TGTGCCAGCAGCTTTCAAAGCGGGGAGCAAGAGACCCAGTACTTC.

This clone was counted a few times. CDR3 in DNA: TGTGCCAGCAGTTTATCTTACTCTTTGGATCAGCCCCAGCATTTT. This codes for CASSLSYSLDQPQHF. This chain joins TRBV27 and TRBJ1-5; D uncertain. Germline V gives CDR1 MNHEY, CDR2 SMNVEV (reference sequence). This CDR3 region has 15 residues. Trimming removed 0 bases at V and 5 bases at J, with 11 bases between.

The chain has TRBV4-2 and TRBJ2-7; D gene unclear. Trimming cost V 4 bases and J 1 base, with 8 bases left between them. The CDR3 spans 13 residues. Germline V gene data show CDR1 as LGHNA and CDR2 as YNFKEQ. The CDR3 sequence: CASSRDNSYEQYF. CDR3 sequence (DNA): TGTGCCAGCAGCCGTGACAATTCCTACGAGCAGTACTTC.

The chain links TRBV20-1 to TRBJ1-1; no firm D call. The CDR3 runs 16 residues. Germline V gene sequence: CDR1 DFQATT, CDR2 SNEGSKA (reference sequence). V was shortened by 3 bases and J by 0 bases, with 17 bases between the two germline ends. CDR3 in DNA: TGCAGTGCTAGTCCTTTGGACCGACTATTGAACACTGAAGCTTTCTTT. It translates to CSASPLDRLLNTEAFF.

This rearrangement joins TRBV6-2 or TRBV6-3 to TRBJ1-5, with TRBD1 matching over 9 bases. Germline assignment: CDR1 MNHEY and CDR2 SVGEGT. This CDR3 has 16 amino acids. The V segment lost 2 bases and the J segment 8 bases; nucleotides outside the gene matches: 10. DNA of the CDR3: TGTGCCAGCAGTTACCCGGGACAGGGAGTCAAAGAGCCCCAGCATTTT. Its protein product is CASSYPGQGVKEPQHF.

The rearrangement uses TRBV7-2 and TRBJ1-3; possibly TRBD1 for D (5 bases). The CDR3 spans 16 residues. V lost 4 bases and J lost 2, with 15 bases in between. Germline V gene lookup returns CDR1 SGHTA and CDR2 FQGNSA. This CDR3 is CASSSRTGGTGNTIYF. In nucleotides, the CDR3 is TGTGCCAGCAGCTCAAGGACGGGGGGTACTGGAAACACCATATATTTT.

DNA of the CDR3: TGTGCCAGCAGTGAAGGGTTAAAAAACAGGCGGAACACTGAAGCTTTCTTT. Protein: CASSEGLKNRRNTEAFF. This chain links TRBV2 with TRBJ1-1, with TRBD1 as a possible D gene (5 bases). Trimming left V 1 base short and J 1 base short, with 16 bases between. Germline CDR1 is SNHLY and CDR2 is FYNNEI. The CDR3 length is 17 residues.

The V gene is TRBV6-1, the J gene TRBJ2-7; a possible D gene is TRBD1 (5 bases). This CDR3 region has 12 residues. Deletions cut 2 bases from V and 3 bases from J, with 5 bases between. CDR1 MNHNS and CDR2 SASEGT come from the germline V gene. The CDR3 region has the DNA TGTGCCAGCAGTGAACAGGGCTACGAGCAGTACTTC. Protein product: CASSEQGYEQYF.

The chain has TRBV6-5 and TRBJ2-5; TRBD2 might be the D (5 bases). The CDR3 runs to 13 residues. Germline-derived CDR1 and CDR2 are MNHEY and SVGAGI. Trimming pared 6 bases from V and 1 base from J, leaving 9 bases between. CDR3 region: CASRRTFQETQYF. The DNA of the CDR3 is TGTGCCAGCAGGCGGACTTTCCAAGAGACCCAGTACTTC.

The genes are TRBV2 and TRBJ1-4; TRBD1 matches at 12 bases. V shed 6 bases and J 8 bases; nucleotides not matched to a gene: 7. The germline V gene has CDR1 SNHLY and CDR2 FYNNEI. The CDR3 loop spans 15 amino acids. The chain's CDR3 is CASRVGTGGGEKLFF. The CDR3 nucleotides are TGTGCCAGCAGAGTCGGGACAGGGGGCGGCGAAAAACTGTTTTTT.

The chain couples TRBV4-3 to TRBJ2-1; weak D call: TRBD1 (6 bases). The V gene lost 1 base and the J gene lost 5 bases, with 9 bases spanning the gap. The CDR3 has 14 residues. Germline V gene data show CDR1 as LGHNA and CDR2 as YSLEER. The CDR3 DNA is TGCGCCAGCAGCCAAGGCCCAGGGGACAATGAGCAGTTCTTC. Its protein product is CASSQGPGDNEQFF.

This clone showed up just once. The genes are TRBV28 and TRBJ1-5, with unresolved D. Germline V gene lookup returns CDR1 MDHEN and CDR2 SYDVKM. V shed 8 bases and J shed 3 bases, with 8 bases lying between them. This CDR3 has 12 amino acids. CDR3 loop: CASLPPNQPQHF. DNA of the CDR3: TGTGCCAGCCTCCCCCCCAATCAGCCCCAGCATTTT.

The chain joins TRBV5-4 to TRBJ2-6; D is ambiguous. The CDR3 runs 15 residues. The V end lost 4 bases, the J end lost 2 bases, and 10 bases lay between the germline ends. Germline V gene sequence: CDR1 SGHNT, CDR2 YYREEE (reference sequence). The CDR3 reads CASSLPSAGANVLTF. CDR3 DNA: TGTGCCAGCAGCCTCCCCTCAGCTGGGGCCAACGTCCTGACTTTC.

The rearrangement joins TRBV7-2 to TRBJ2-3; 7 bases map to TRBD1. The CDR3 runs to 17 residues. Germline V gene lookup returns CDR1 SGHTA and CDR2 FQGNSA. After removal of 6 bases from V and 3 bases from J, the junction contained 15 bases not matched to a gene. CDR3 nucleotides: TGTGCCAGCAGTCGCACGGCGGTAGGGGGCGCAACAGATACGCAGTATTTT. Translating gives CASSRTAVGGATDTQYF.

This chain joins TRBV6-4 and TRBJ2-1; 14 bases are shared with TRBD2. The CDR3 runs to 15 residues. Germline trimming cut 5 bases from V and 8 bases from J; bases unmatched to any gene: 5. Germline assignment: CDR1 MRHNA and CDR2 SNTAGT. This chain's CDR3 is CASSRLAGGLYEQFF. DNA of the CDR3: TGTGCCAGCAGTAGACTAGCGGGGGGGCTCTATGAGCAGTTCTTC.

V usage is TRBV27 and J usage is TRBJ2-1; the D gene is possibly TRBD1 (6 bases). Germline CDR1 MNHEY, CDR2 SMNVEV (reference sequence). This CDR3 comprises 18 residues. Trimming took off 5 bases at V and 0 bases at J, with 20 bases between the two ends. CDR3 coding DNA: TGTGCCAGCAGTACACCGGCGAGACAGGAGATCTCCTACAATGAGCAGTTCTTC. Translating gives CASSTPARQEISYNEQFF.

This clone was seen a handful of times. The chain uses TRBV6-2 or TRBV6-3 and TRBJ1-2; tentative D call: TRBD1 (6 bases). The CDR3 has 15 amino acids. Germline V gives CDR1 MNHEY, CDR2 SVGEGT. V gave up 4 bases and J gave up 4 bases, with 16 bases separating them. The CDR3 here is CASSLLQGSSYGYTF. In DNA form, the CDR3 reads TGTGCCAGCAGTTTACTACAGGGTTCAAGCTATGGCTACACCTTC.